This T cell receptor beta chain comes out of a study of blood T cell repertoires in COVID-19. Study-wide background: The United States, Italy and Spain supplied acute and convalescent COVID-19 samples. Sample material is recorded as cDNA or gDNA derived from T cells, B-cell-depleted T cells, or PBMCs.

V lost 8 bases and J lost 4, with 14 bases in between. CDR3 length: 13 amino acids. Germline CDR1 is MNHEY and CDR2 is SVGAGI. How the authors handled the data: Reference gene primers were amplified, and this amplification served to estimate nucleated cell counts. The protocol was immunoSEQ multiplex PCR, while the TCRdb copy is restricted to in-frame clones and leaves out a portion. V, J and clone size were drawn from that table, and D and trimming were deduced from the DNA. In the table there are some 400,000 clones, more than 75% of which are singletons. The TCR originated in a human donor in a cohort sampled during active COVID-19. The sample comprised peripheral blood. This rearrangement joins TRBV6-5 to TRBJ2-5; a possible D gene is TRBD1 (6 bases). CDR3 nucleotide sequence: TGTGCCAGCCGGGTGGGCAGGGGAGAGACCCAGTACTTC. Its protein product is CASRVGRGETQYF.